The 26 T cell receptor beta chains in this list originate from one sample, sequenced in a study of blood T cell repertoires in COVID-19. Assay: immunoSEQ multiplex PCR; the TCRdb copy retains only in-frame clones and omits some. The table records about 290,000 clones, roughly 89% of them present only once. Sequencing was carried out using peripheral blood. All receptors derive from a woman aged 25 to 39 with COVID-19, enrolled during active disease.

This clone was detected once. The chain joins TRBV5-8 to TRBJ1-2, with 8 nucleotides matching TRBD1. After removal of 0 bases from V and 4 bases from J, the junction contained 5 bases not matched to a gene. The CDR3 contains 15 residues. Germline V lookup: CDR1 SGHTS, CDR2 YDEGEE. The CDR3 nucleotides are TGTGCCAGCAGCTTGGGGACAGGGACAAGCTATGGCTACACCTTC. It is translated as CASSLGTGTSYGYTF.

The rearrangement links TRBV21-1 to TRBJ1-5; the D call of TRBD1 is as the table states it, not checked on the DNA. TRBV21-1 is a listed pseudogene. This CDR3 is built from 14 residues. The CDR3 bases are TGTGCCAGCAGCTCCCCTGCCGCAGGTCAGCCCCAGCATTTT. It encodes CASSSPAAGQPQHF.

The chain links TRBV4-1 to TRBJ2-2; 9 bases fit TRBD1. This CDR3 spans 20 amino acids. Germline loops: CDR1 MGHRA, CDR2 YSYEKL. Trimming at V came to 3 bases and at J to 1 base, leaving 15 bases not matched to a gene. This chain's CDR3 is CASSHPPGQGEILNTGELFF. The CDR3, as DNA: TGCGCCAGCAGCCATCCCCCGGGACAGGGAGAAATACTGAACACCGGGGAGCTGTTTTTT.

In nucleotides, the CDR3 is TGTGCCTGGAGTGCTTTCCGGGACAGGGAGTTCTTT. As protein: CAWSAFRDREFF. The rearrangement links TRBV30 to TRBJ1-1; 9 positions agree with TRBD1. With V trimmed by 1 base and J by 14 bases, 8 bases remained unmatched. This CDR3 has 12 amino acids. Looked up from germline, CDR1 is GTSNPN and CDR2 is SVGIG (reference sequence).

The chain employs TRBV3-1 (or the pseudogene TRBV3-2) and TRBJ2-7; TRBD1 agrees at 8 bases. CDR1 is LGHDT, CDR2 YNNKEL, per germline (reference sequence). The CDR3 is 15 amino acids. The junction had 4 bases not matched to a gene; V was cut back by 1 base and J by 2 bases. DNA of the CDR3: TGTGCCAGCAGCCAAGGTGCGACAGGGGCCTACGAGCAGTACTTC. Its translation is CASSQGATGAYEQYF.

The chain links TRBV28 to TRBJ2-1; D remains ambiguous. CDR3 size: 10 residues. The germline V gene encodes CDR1 MDHEN and CDR2 SYDVKM. Trimming removed 5 bases at V and 7 bases at J, with 3 bases between. CDR3 sequence (DNA): TGTGCCAGCAGTCTTAATGAGCAGTTCTTC. It specifies CASSLNEQFF.

This sequence joins TRBV2 and TRBJ1-5; 8 bases agree with TRBD1. V shed 1 base, J shed 2 bases, and the junction held 7 bases outside the gene matches. The CDR3 covers 17 residues. Germline V gives CDR1 SNHLY, CDR2 FYNNEI. The CDR3 reads CASSEVAGQVGNQPQHF. The CDR3 coding sequence is TGTGCCAGCAGTGAAGTCGCGGGACAGGTTGGCAATCAGCCCCAGCATTTT.

The V gene is TRBV2, the J gene TRBJ1-4; TRBD1 might be the D (6 bases). V was trimmed by 3 bases and J by 12 bases, leaving 14 bases between them. CDR3 length: 13 amino acids. Germline V gene data show CDR1 as SNHLY and CDR2 as FYNNEI. The CDR3 is CASSDFPTGQLFF. CDR3 coding DNA: TGTGCCAGCAGTGACTTCCCCACAGGGCAACTGTTTTTT.

V is TRBV15 and J is TRBJ1-1; 9 nucleotides match TRBD1. The CDR3 loop spans 17 amino acids. The V and J ends lost 3 bases and 2 bases, in that order; junction bases with no gene match: 10. Germline V gene data show CDR1 as LNHNV and CDR2 as YYDKDF (reference sequence). The CDR3 protein is CATSRYGQGSANTEAFF. DNA for the CDR3: TGTGCCACCAGCAGGTACGGACAGGGGTCGGCTAACACTGAAGCTTTCTTT.

The rearrangement joins TRBV7-9 to TRBJ2-5; 13 bases agree with TRBD2. V shed 1 base, J shed 0 bases, and the junction held 5 bases outside the gene matches. Germline V lookup: CDR1 SEHNR, CDR2 FQNEAQ (reference sequence). The CDR3 spans 18 residues. CDR3 in amino acids: CASSLGLAGGRYQETQYF. CDR3 in DNA: TGTGCCAGCAGCTTAGGACTAGCGGGGGGTCGGTACCAAGAGACCCAGTACTTC.

The chain links TRBV5-1 to TRBJ1-2; D may be TRBD1 (5 bases). The CDR3 extends over 12 amino acids. Germline CDR1 reads SGHRS; CDR2 reads YFSETQ. V was cut by 3 bases and J by 8 bases, with 11 bases left in between. The CDR3 DNA reads TGCGCCAGCAGCTCGGGGGTTTCCGGCTACACCTTC. This encodes CASSSGVSGYTF.

This clone showed up just once. The chain joins TRBV7-2 to TRBJ1-2; the D gene is possibly TRBD1 (6 bases). Germline-derived CDR1 and CDR2 are SGHTA and FQGNSA. CDR3 length: 15 amino acids. Trimming took 5 bases from V and 4 from J, leaving 17 bases between them. CDR3: CASSPWTDLGYGYTF. As DNA, the CDR3 is TGTGCCAGCAGCCCTTGGACAGACCTCGGCTATGGCTACACCTTC.

V gene TRBV7-8 combines with J gene TRBJ2-7; D not certain. V was shortened by 4 bases and J by 6 bases, with 13 bases between the two germline ends. CDR3 length equals 13 residues. Germline CDR1 SGHVS, CDR2 FQNEAQ. CDR3 protein: CASSSLDVLEQYF. As DNA, the CDR3 is TGTGCCAGCAGCTCACTTGATGTTCTCGAGCAGTACTTC.

The rearrangement uses TRBV13 and TRBJ1-2; 7 bases line up with TRBD1. The J segment lost 2 bases and the V segment lost 6 bases, leaving 9 bases of the junction unmatched. This CDR3 spans 15 amino acids. Germline V gene sequence: CDR1 PRHDT, CDR2 FYEKMQ (reference sequence). The CDR3 region has the DNA TGTGCCAGCAGTCCTCTGGACAGGATCAACTATGGCTACACCTTC. It specifies CASSPLDRINYGYTF.

This rearrangement joins TRBV10-3 to TRBJ2-3; D remains unclear. Germline V gives CDR1 ENHRY, CDR2 SYGVKD. The V and J ends lost 2 bases and 3 bases respectively, with 12 bases between them. CDR3 length equals 15 residues. As DNA, the CDR3 is TGTGCCATCAGTGAGCCATCGAGTGGTACAGATACGCAGTATTTT. Translating it yields CAISEPSSGTDTQYF.

The chain uses TRBV18 and TRBJ2-7; 8 nucleotides line up with TRBD1. The CDR3 extends over 15 amino acids. The junction had 8 bases not matched to a gene; V was cut back by 6 bases and J by 1 base. In germline, CDR1 is KGHSH, CDR2 LQKENI. As DNA, the CDR3 is TGTGCCAGCTCCGCCTCGGGACAGGAGTCCTACGAGCAGTACTTC. Translated, it gives CASSASGQESYEQYF. Full variable domain (remainder filled in from reference TRBV18 and TRBJ2-7): NAGVMQNPRHLVRRRGQEARLRCSPMKGHSHVYWYRQLPEEGLKFMVYLQKENIIDESGMPKERFSAEFPKEGPSILRIQQVVRGDSAAYFCASSASGQESYEQYFGPGTRLTVT.

The chain has TRBV18 and TRBJ1-4, with no clear D. The V and J ends lost 6 bases and 0 bases respectively, with 8 bases between them. The germline V gene encodes CDR1 KGHSH and CDR2 LQKENI. The length of the CDR3 is 14 residues. CDR3 sequence reads: CASSGQSTNEKLFF. The CDR3 region has the DNA TGTGCCAGCTCTGGGCAGTCAACTAATGAAAAACTGTTTTTT.

The rearrangement uses TRBV4-1 and TRBJ1-5; a possible D gene is TRBD1 (6 bases). The CDR3 contains 15 residues. Germline assignment: CDR1 MGHRA and CDR2 YSYEKL. V dropped 4 bases and J dropped 1 base, with 11 bases sitting between them. Here the CDR3 reads CASSRTRGSNQPQHF. DNA of the CDR3: TGCGCCAGCAGCCGAACCAGGGGAAGCAATCAGCCCCAGCATTTT.

CDR3 DNA sequence: TGCGCCAGCAGCTCGACAGAAGCTAATTCACCCCTCCACTTT. Amino acid sequence: CASSSTEANSPLHF. The V gene is TRBV5-1, the J gene TRBJ1-6, with a weak D call TRBD1 (5 bases). V gave up 3 bases and J gave up 6 bases, with 10 bases separating them. The CDR3 consists of 14 residues. The germline CDR1 and CDR2 sequences are SGHRS and YFSETQ. Full variable domain (outside the CDR3, taken from reference TRBV5-1 and TRBJ1-6): KAGVTQTPRYLIKTRGQQVTLSCSPISGHRSVSWYQQTPGQGLQFLFEYFSETQRNKGNFPGRFSGRQFSNSRSEMNVSTLELGDSALYLCASSSTEANSPLHFGNGTRLTVT.

CDR3 sequence: CASSLRWRSQETQYF. The CDR3 coding sequence is TGTGCCAGCAGTTTGAGGTGGCGAAGCCAAGAGACCCAGTACTTC. The genes are TRBV27 and TRBJ2-5; D unclear. Deletions cut 3 bases from V and 1 base from J, with 12 bases between. The germline V gene encodes CDR1 MNHEY and CDR2 SMNVEV (reference sequence). There are 15 residues in the CDR3.

The chain couples TRBV6-5 to TRBJ1-3; D remains unclear. V lost 0 bases and J lost 11, with 14 bases in between. Germline V gives CDR1 MNHEY, CDR2 SVGAGI. CDR3 length: 14 amino acids. Here the CDR3 reads CASSYSNSGLAIYF. The CDR3 DNA sequence: TGTGCCAGCAGTTACTCGAATTCCGGACTGGCCATATATTTT.

The V and J genes are TRBV6-5 and TRBJ1-5; TRBD1 matches 7 bases. V was pared by 8 bases and J by 2 bases, with 9 bases of the junction left unmatched. The CDR3 loop spans 15 amino acids. Per germline, CDR1 MNHEY and CDR2 SVGAGI. CDR3: CASQIQQGRNQPQHF. The CDR3, as DNA: TGTGCCAGCCAGATCCAACAGGGGCGCAATCAGCCCCAGCATTTT.

This chain's CDR3 is CASSLAPTGSGNEQFF. In DNA form, the CDR3 reads TGCGCCAGCAGCTTGGCCCCGACAGGGTCTGGCAATGAGCAGTTCTTC. V gene TRBV5-1 combines with J gene TRBJ2-1, with 7 bases aligning to TRBD1. Germline CDR1 reads SGHRS; CDR2 reads YFSETQ. V trimming: 0 bases; J trimming: 6 bases; junction bases outside the gene matches: 9. The CDR3 sequence is 16 residues long.

V is TRBV7-8 and J is TRBJ1-1; D ambiguous. CDR3 size: 14 residues. Deletions cut 5 bases from V and 8 bases from J, with 18 bases between. Germline CDR1 is SGHVS and CDR2 is FQNEAQ. CDR3 DNA sequence: TGTGCCAGCAGCACAGCCCCCGGACTACTCGAAGCTTTCTTT. As protein: CASSTAPGLLEAFF.

The chain uses TRBV30 and TRBJ2-1; no reliable D call. This CDR3 comprises 11 residues. CDR1 GTSNPN and CDR2 SVGIG come from the germline V gene (reference sequence). V was clipped by 5 bases and J by 3 bases, with 5 bases between them. CDR3 nucleotides: TGTGCCTGGCACAACTACAATGAGCAGTTCTTC. Translated, it gives CAWHNYNEQFF.

The chain recombines TRBV27 with TRBJ1-5; D gene ambiguous. V lost 5 bases and J 5 bases, leaving 13 bases between the germline ends. Germline V gives CDR1 MNHEY, CDR2 SMNVEV (reference sequence). The CDR3 length is 14 residues. This CDR3 reads CASSLLPTDQPQHF. The CDR3 DNA reads TGTGCCAGCAGTCTGCTACCTACGGATCAGCCCCAGCATTTT.